The sample holds a few counts of the clone carrying this TCR beta chain. What it binds is not known. The assay was immunoSEQ multiplex PCR, and TCRdb's table has in-frame clones only and misses some. This sample has some 86,000 clones; approximately 80% occur once, and the top ten carry around 20%. These data are taken from a study of T cell responses to AZD1222 COVID-19 vaccine. Study overall: Doses given second, at about 4 or about 12 weeks, were pooled. Findings and limits, study-wide: The sample set comprised mostly white British donors with more females, and clonal diversity was possibly underestimated. Reportedly, close to half of spike-specific TCRs are directed against unmutated variant regions.

The V gene lost 4 bases and the J gene lost 4 bases, with 14 bases spanning the gap. CDR1 and CDR2 (germline): PRHDT, FYEKMQ (reference sequence). This CDR3 has 14 residues. This TCR was sampled from an adult in good health. The sequenced sample was peripheral blood, obtained on day 0 of AZD1222 vaccination. The V and J genes are TRBV13 and TRBJ2-7, with D possibly matching TRBD2 (5 bases). This CDR3 reads CASSSQRAGYEQYF. CDR3 coding DNA: TGTGCCAGCAGCTCCCAGAGGGCTGGGTACGAGCAGTACTTC.